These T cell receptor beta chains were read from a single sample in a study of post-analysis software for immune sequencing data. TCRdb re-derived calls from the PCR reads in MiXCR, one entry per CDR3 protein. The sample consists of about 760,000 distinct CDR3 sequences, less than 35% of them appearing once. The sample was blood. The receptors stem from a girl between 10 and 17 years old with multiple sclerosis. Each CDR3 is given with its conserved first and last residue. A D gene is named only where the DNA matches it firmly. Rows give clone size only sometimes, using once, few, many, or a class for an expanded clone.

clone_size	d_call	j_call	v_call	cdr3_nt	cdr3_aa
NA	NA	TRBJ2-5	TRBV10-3	TGTGCCATCAGTGAAGAGGGAAAAGTAGAGACCCAGTACTTC	CAISEEGKVETQYF
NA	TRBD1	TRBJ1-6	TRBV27	TGTGCCAGCAGTATAACAGGGGGCGCAAATTCACCCCTCCACTTT	CASSITGGANSPLHF
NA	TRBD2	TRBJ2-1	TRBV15	TGTGCCTCGAGCCGGGGGGTAGCGGGAGGCCCGAGCTCCTACAATGAGCAGTTCTTC	CASSRGVAGGPSSYNEQFF
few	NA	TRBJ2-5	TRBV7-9	TGTGCCAGCAGCGAGGGGACGGCGCAAGAGACCCAGTACTTC	CASSEGTAQETQYF
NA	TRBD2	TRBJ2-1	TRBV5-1	TGCGCCAGCAGCTTGGCCTCGGGACTAGCGGAGCAGTTCTTC	CASSLASGLAEQFF
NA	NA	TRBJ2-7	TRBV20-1	TGCAGTGCTAGAGTCGGGGGCTCCTACGAGCAGTACTTC	CSARVGGSYEQYF
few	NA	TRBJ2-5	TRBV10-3	TGTGCCATCAGTGATATCGGGGCAGGGGAACAAGAGACCCAGTACTTC	CAISDIGAGEQETQYF
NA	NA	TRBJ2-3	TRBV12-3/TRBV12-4	TGTGCCAGCAATTCCGGGACGGGACTCCGGACGCAGTATTTT	CASNSGTGLRTQYF
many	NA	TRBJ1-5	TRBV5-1	TGCGCCAGCAGCTTGGGGGAAAATCAGCCCCAGCATTTT	CASSLGENQPQHF
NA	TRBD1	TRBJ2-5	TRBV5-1	TGCGCCAGCAGCGGTGGACAGGGGGCCGTTGAGACCCAGTACTTC	CASSGGQGAVETQYF
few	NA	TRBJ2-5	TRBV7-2	TGTGCCAGCAGCCCCCGCCCGCCAAAAGGGGAGACCCAGTACTTC	CASSPRPPKGETQYF
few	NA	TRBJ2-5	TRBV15	TGTGCCACCAGCAGAGAACTGTCGGTAATCGGTCCGGAGACCCAGTACTTC	CATSRELSVIGPETQYF
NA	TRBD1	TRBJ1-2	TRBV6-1	TGTGCCAGCAAAGCCGGGACAGGGGAAGCCTATGGCTACACCTTC	CASKAGTGEAYGYTF
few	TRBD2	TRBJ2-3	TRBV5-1	TGCGCCAGCAGCGATCTCCGGACTAGCGGGGGGGAAGATACGCAGTATTTT	CASSDLRTSGGEDTQYF
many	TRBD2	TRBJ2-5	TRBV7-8	TGTGCCAGCAGCTTGACTAGCGGGAGGGGAGAGACCCAGTACTTC	CASSLTSGRGETQYF
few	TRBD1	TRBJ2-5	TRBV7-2	TGTGCCAGCAGCTTTGGGACAGCAGAGACCCAGTACTTC	CASSFGTAETQYF
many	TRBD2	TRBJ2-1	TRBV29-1	TGCAGCGTAGCCCTAGCGGGAGGCTACAATGAGCAGTTCTTC	CSVALAGGYNEQFF
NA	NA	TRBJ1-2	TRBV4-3	TGCGCCAGCAGCCAAGTGGACAGAGAGAACTATGGCTACACCTTC	CASSQVDRENYGYTF
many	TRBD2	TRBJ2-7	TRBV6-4	TGTGCCAGCAGCCGACTAGCGGGACCATACGAGCAGTACTTC	CASSRLAGPYEQYF
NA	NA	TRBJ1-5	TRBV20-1	TGCAGTGCTAGGCGGGGGGGCCCAAGATCTGGTCAACCCCAGCATTTT	CSARRGGPRSGQPQHF
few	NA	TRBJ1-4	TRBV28	TGTGCCAGCATCGGGTCCAGGGAAAAACTGTTTTTT	CASIGSREKLFF
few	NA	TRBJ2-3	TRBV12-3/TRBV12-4	TGTGCCAGCAGTTTAAGCCCAGGGTCGCGAGATACGCAGTATTTT	CASSLSPGSRDTQYF
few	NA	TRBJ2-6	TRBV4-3	TGCGCCAGCAGCCAAGAGTTCCCTTCTGGGGCCAACGTCCTGACTTTC	CASSQEFPSGANVLTF
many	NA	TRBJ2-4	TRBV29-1	TGCAGCGTTGAAGGGTCAGCCAAAAACATTCAGTACTTC	CSVEGSAKNIQYF
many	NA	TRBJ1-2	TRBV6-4	TGTGCCAGCAGTGACTCACTCAGCTTCAACTATGGCTACACCTTC	CASSDSLSFNYGYTF
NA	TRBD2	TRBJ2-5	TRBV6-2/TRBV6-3	TGTGCCAGCAGTCTAGCGGGAGGGCCTGGTGAGACCCAGTACTTC	CASSLAGGPGETQYF
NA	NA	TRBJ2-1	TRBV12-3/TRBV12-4	TGTGCCAGCAGAACCCCGGCCTGGGACGGGGATGAGCAGTTCTTC	CASRTPAWDGDEQFF
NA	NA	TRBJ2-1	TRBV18	TGTGCCAGCTCCCCGGGAACTGCGGACCCAGCCTACAATGAGCAGTTCTTC	CASSPGTADPAYNEQFF
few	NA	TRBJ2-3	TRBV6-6	TGTGCCAGCAACTACCCCGAGGGTACGCAGTATTTT	CASNYPEGTQYF
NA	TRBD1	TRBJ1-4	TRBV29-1	TGCAGCGGCCAGGGACAGAGTAATGAAAAACCGTTTTTT	CSGQGQSNEKPFF
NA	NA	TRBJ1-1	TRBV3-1	TGTGCCAGCAGCCAAGATTGGTCTGCCCGAGCTGAAGCTTTCTTT	CASSQDWSARAEAFF
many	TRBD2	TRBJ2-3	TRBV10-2	TGCGCCAGCAGTTATAGCGGGAGCACAGATACGCAGTATTTT	CASSYSGSTDTQYF
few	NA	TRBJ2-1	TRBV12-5	TGTGCTAGTGGTTTGGAGCCCCTGCCAGGGCAGGATGAGCAGTTCTTC	CASGLEPLPGQDEQFF
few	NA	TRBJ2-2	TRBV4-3	TGCGCCAGCCGCCGGACTGTAAACACCGGGGAGCTGTTTTTT	CASRRTVNTGELFF
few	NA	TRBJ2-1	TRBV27	TGTGCCAGCAGTTTAGGGGGACTCCCGGGGAGTGAGCAGTTCTTC	CASSLGGLPGSEQFF
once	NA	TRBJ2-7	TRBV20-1	TGCAGTGCCAGAACCTCACGGAGTTACGAGCAGTACTTC	CSARTSRSYEQYF
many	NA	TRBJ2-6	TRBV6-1	TGTGCCAGCAGTTCACACGGGGCCAACGTCCTGACTTTC	CASSSHGANVLTF
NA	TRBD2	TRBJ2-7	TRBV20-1	TGCAGTGCTAGACTAGCGGGGTTGCAGTACTTC	CSARLAGLQYF
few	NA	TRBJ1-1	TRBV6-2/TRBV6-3	TGTGCCAGCAAGAATGGGGGAAAGATGGGGAACACTGAAGCTTTCTTT	CASKNGGKMGNTEAFF
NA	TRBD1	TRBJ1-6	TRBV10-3	TGTGCCATCAGTGTGGGGGACAGTAATTCACCCCTCCACTTT	CAISVGDSNSPLHF
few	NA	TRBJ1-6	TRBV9	TGTGCCAGCAGCGTTTTTCAGGGTGGGAATTCACCCCTCCACTTT	CASSVFQGGNSPLHF
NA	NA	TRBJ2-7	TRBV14	TGTGCCAGCAGCCCGAGCCTTTATTACGAGCAGTACTTC	CASSPSLYYEQYF
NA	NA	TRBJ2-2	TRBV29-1	TGCAGCGCCGTCCAAGTTGGGAACGGGGAGCTGTTTTTT	CSAVQVGNGELFF
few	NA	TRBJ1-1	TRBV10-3	TGTGCCATCAGTGACAGGGTGAACACTGAAGCTTTCTTT	CAISDRVNTEAFF
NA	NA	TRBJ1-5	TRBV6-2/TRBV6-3	TGTGCCAGCAGTTACGAGGCCTCCAGCCCCCAGCATTTT	CASSYEASSPQHF
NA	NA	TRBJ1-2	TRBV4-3	TGCGCCAGCAGTCCGACAGCTTCTAACTATGGCTACACCTTC	CASSPTASNYGYTF
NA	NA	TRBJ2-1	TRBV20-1	TGCAGTGCTAGAGATAGGGAGTCGGAGGGAGCCTCCTACAATGAGCAGTTCTTC	CSARDRESEGASYNEQFF
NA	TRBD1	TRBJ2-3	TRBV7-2	TGTGCCAGCAGCCCCCGGACAGGGTACACAGATACGCAGTATTTT	CASSPRTGYTDTQYF
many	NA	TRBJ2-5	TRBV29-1	TGCAGCGCCTCACATGGGGGAATTTTGGAGACCCAGTACTTC	CSASHGGILETQYF
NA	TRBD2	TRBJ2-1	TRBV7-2	TGTGCCAACAGCTTAGTGGGGGGGGATAATGAGCAGTTCTTC	CANSLVGGDNEQFF